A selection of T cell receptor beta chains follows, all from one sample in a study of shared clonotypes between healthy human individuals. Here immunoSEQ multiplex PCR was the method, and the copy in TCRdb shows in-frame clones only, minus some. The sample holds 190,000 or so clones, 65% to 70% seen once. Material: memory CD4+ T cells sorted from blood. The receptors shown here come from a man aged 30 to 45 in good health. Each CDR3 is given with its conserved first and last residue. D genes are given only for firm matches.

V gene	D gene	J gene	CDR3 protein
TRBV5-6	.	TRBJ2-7	CASSPSRTGSYEQYF
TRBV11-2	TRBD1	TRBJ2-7	CASTQDRDYEQYF
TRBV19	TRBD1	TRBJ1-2	CASSTGTGSNAGYTF
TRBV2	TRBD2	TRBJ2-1	CASSGPGLAGGGSYNEQFF
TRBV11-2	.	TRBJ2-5	CASSLGRETQYF
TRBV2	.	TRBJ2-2	CASREDSNTGELFF
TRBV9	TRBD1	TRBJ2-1	CASSVAGDSYNEQFF
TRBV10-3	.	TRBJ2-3	CAISESKPSNWGTDTQYF
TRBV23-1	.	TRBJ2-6	CASTSRDDLSGANVLTF
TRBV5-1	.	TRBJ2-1	CASSRGDLSEQFF
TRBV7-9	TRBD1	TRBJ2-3	CASSQRQGGDTQYF
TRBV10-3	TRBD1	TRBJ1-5	CAISMGQGHQPQHF
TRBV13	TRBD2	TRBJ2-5	CASSVPSGTSGPGGGETQYF
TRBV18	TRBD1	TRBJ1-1	CASSRTGTEAFF
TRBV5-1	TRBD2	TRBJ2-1	CASSPGLAGAVGYYNEQFF
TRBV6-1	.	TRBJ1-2	CASTPKDSEDGYTF
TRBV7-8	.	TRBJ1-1	CASSPSRTRNTEAFF
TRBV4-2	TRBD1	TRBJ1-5	CASSQAIGTGGSQPQHF